These T cell receptor beta chains were read from a single sample in a study of T cell responses to AZD1222 COVID-19 vaccine. Generated by immunoSEQ multiplex PCR, the TCRdb table keeps only in-frame clones and is missing some. The data contain 150,000 to 160,000 clones, about 89% of them seen just once; the ten biggest clones take up just over 9%. The sequencing here drew on peripheral blood, taken 28 days after the second AZD1222 dose. These TCRs come from an adult who received the AZD1222 COVID-19 vaccine. Both conserved end residues are part of each CDR3. Fields, in order: clone size, J gene, D gene, V gene, CDR3 protein, CDR3 DNA. The D gene is left open where the match is weak. Size is omitted from some rows. Given values are once, few, many or a class for expanded clones.

abundance: once
j_gene: TRBJ2-5
d_gene: TRBD1
v_gene: TRBV27
CDR3aa: CASSLKGAETQYF
CDR3nt: TGTGCCAGCAGTTTGAAGGGGGCAGAGACCCAGTACTTC

abundance: .
j_gene: TRBJ1-2
d_gene: .
v_gene: TRBV6-6
CDR3aa: CASSYDPINGYTF
CDR3nt: TGTGCCAGCAGTTACGACCCGATCAATGGCTACACCTTC

abundance: .
j_gene: TRBJ2-3
d_gene: .
v_gene: TRBV7-2
CDR3aa: CASSLDTGSGDTQYF
CDR3nt: TGTGCCAGCAGCTTAGATACCGGGAGTGGGGATACGCAGTATTTT

abundance: .
j_gene: TRBJ2-1
d_gene: .
v_gene: TRBV21-1
CDR3aa: CASSQRDRVVGEAGGSSYNEQFF
CDR3nt: TGTGCCAGCAGCCAAAGGGACAGGGTGGTGGGGGAAGCGGGTGGAAGCTCCTACAATGAGCAGTTCTTC

abundance: .
j_gene: TRBJ2-6
d_gene: TRBD1
v_gene: TRBV28
CDR3aa: CASKVGGSSSGANVLTF
CDR3nt: TGTGCCAGCAAAGTAGGGGGCTCAAGCTCTGGGGCCAACGTCCTGACTTTC

abundance: .
j_gene: TRBJ2-5
d_gene: .
v_gene: TRBV25-1
CDR3aa: CASGRPGASGLQETQYF
CDR3nt: TGTGCCAGCGGCAGGCCGGGGGCTAGCGGTCTCCAAGAGACCCAGTACTTC

abundance: .
j_gene: TRBJ2-2
d_gene: .
v_gene: TRBV11-3
CDR3aa: CASSLAGGGHTGELFF
CDR3nt: TGTGCCAGCAGCTTAGCGGGCGGAGGGCACACCGGGGAGCTGTTTTTT

abundance: .
j_gene: TRBJ2-3
d_gene: .
v_gene: TRBV7-2
CDR3aa: CASSLSPSTDTQYF
CDR3nt: TGTGCCAGCAGCTTGAGCCCTAGCACAGATACGCAGTATTTT

abundance: once
j_gene: TRBJ1-2
d_gene: TRBD1
v_gene: TRBV7-2
CDR3aa: CASSTQGASGYTF
CDR3nt: TGTGCCAGCAGCACACAGGGGGCTAGTGGCTACACCTTC

abundance: .
j_gene: TRBJ2-5
d_gene: TRBD1
v_gene: TRBV11-3
CDR3aa: CASSRTGGWGETQYF
CDR3nt: TGTGCCAGCAGCCGTACAGGGGGCTGGGGAGAGACCCAGTACTTC

abundance: .
j_gene: TRBJ2-6
d_gene: .
v_gene: TRBV7-9
CDR3aa: CASSSGLFSGANVLTF
CDR3nt: TGTGCCAGCAGCTCCGGACTTTTTTCTGGGGCCAACGTCCTGACTTTC

abundance: .
j_gene: TRBJ2-2
d_gene: .
v_gene: TRBV19
CDR3aa: CASSIIIGELFF
CDR3nt: TGTGCCAGTAGTATAATCATCGGGGAGCTGTTTTTT

abundance: few
j_gene: TRBJ1-1
d_gene: .
v_gene: TRBV11-2
CDR3aa: CASSLDTGNNEAFF
CDR3nt: TGTGCCAGCAGCTTAGATACAGGAAATAATGAAGCTTTCTTT

abundance: once
j_gene: TRBJ1-4
d_gene: TRBD1
v_gene: TRBV14
CDR3aa: CASSSDLRDRGEKLFF
CDR3nt: TGTGCCAGCAGCTCCGACCTCCGGGACAGGGGAGAAAAACTGTTTTTT

abundance: .
j_gene: TRBJ2-7
d_gene: TRBD2
v_gene: TRBV9
CDR3aa: CASSFRSGGYEQYF
CDR3nt: TGTGCCAGCAGCTTCCGTAGCGGGGGCTACGAGCAGTACTTC

abundance: .
j_gene: TRBJ1-2
d_gene: .
v_gene: TRBV7-6
CDR3aa: CASSPSPDGPAEAYGYTF
CDR3nt: TGTGCCAGCAGCCCATCCCCAGACGGCCCGGCCGAGGCCTATGGCTACACCTTC

abundance: once
j_gene: TRBJ2-2
d_gene: .
v_gene: TRBV5-1
CDR3aa: CASSLGTPETGELFF
CDR3nt: TGCGCCAGCAGCCTCGGGACCCCCGAAACCGGGGAGCTGTTTTTT

abundance: .
j_gene: TRBJ1-5
d_gene: TRBD1
v_gene: TRBV7-6
CDR3aa: CASSRTIPGQGAEWQPQHF
CDR3nt: TGTGCCAGCAGCCGAACCATTCCGGGACAGGGGGCAGAATGGCAGCCCCAGCATTTT

abundance: .
j_gene: TRBJ2-7
d_gene: TRBD1
v_gene: TRBV12-3/TRBV12-4
CDR3aa: CASSQGTANEQYF
CDR3nt: TGTGCCAGCAGCCAAGGGACAGCGAACGAGCAGTACTTC

abundance: .
j_gene: TRBJ2-4
d_gene: .
v_gene: TRBV19
CDR3aa: CASSPPGAGGNIQYF
CDR3nt: TGTGCCAGTAGTCCCCCTGGGGCCGGGGGAAACATTCAGTACTTC

abundance: once
j_gene: TRBJ2-7
d_gene: TRBD1
v_gene: TRBV3-1/TRBV3-2
CDR3aa: CASRAGRTGSYEQYF
CDR3nt: TGTGCCAGCCGCGCAGGGCGGACAGGCTCCTACGAGCAGTACTTC

abundance: .
j_gene: TRBJ2-1
d_gene: TRBD2
v_gene: TRBV29-1
CDR3aa: CSVRGLAGGSYYNEQFF
CDR3nt: TGCAGCGTCCGAGGGCTAGCGGGAGGATCTTACTACAATGAGCAGTTCTTC

abundance: .
j_gene: TRBJ2-2
d_gene: TRBD1
v_gene: TRBV20-1
CDR3aa: CSASSQGANTGELFF
CDR3nt: TGCAGTGCTAGTTCGCAGGGGGCCAACACCGGGGAGCTGTTTTTT

abundance: once
j_gene: TRBJ2-1
d_gene: TRBD2
v_gene: TRBV7-2
CDR3aa: CASSSGLAGVPEQFF
CDR3nt: TGTGCCAGCAGCTCTGGACTAGCGGGAGTGCCTGAGCAGTTCTTC

abundance: .
j_gene: TRBJ2-2
d_gene: .
v_gene: TRBV11-3
CDR3aa: CASRSGPGELFF
CDR3nt: TGTGCCAGCAGGTCCGGGCCCGGGGAGCTGTTTTTT

abundance: once
j_gene: TRBJ2-1
d_gene: TRBD2
v_gene: TRBV9
CDR3aa: CASSPTSGRAYEQFF
CDR3nt: TGTGCCAGCAGCCCCACTAGCGGGAGGGCCTATGAGCAGTTCTTC

abundance: .
j_gene: TRBJ2-2
d_gene: .
v_gene: TRBV7-2
CDR3aa: CASSAGHYTGELFF
CDR3nt: TGTGCCAGCAGCGCGGGACACTACACCGGGGAGCTGTTTTTT

abundance: .
j_gene: TRBJ2-1
d_gene: TRBD2
v_gene: TRBV19
CDR3aa: CASSGGLAGNEQFF
CDR3nt: TGTGCCAGTAGCGGCGGACTAGCAGGCAATGAGCAGTTCTTC

abundance: .
j_gene: TRBJ2-7
d_gene: .
v_gene: TRBV28
CDR3aa: CATGPTIGQYF
CDR3nt: TGTGCTACGGGACCAACTATCGGGCAGTACTTC

abundance: .
j_gene: TRBJ2-1
d_gene: TRBD1
v_gene: TRBV2
CDR3aa: CASRKRTAGTGYNEQFF
CDR3nt: TGTGCCAGCAGAAAACGTACCGCCGGGACAGGGTACAATGAGCAGTTCTTC

abundance: .
j_gene: TRBJ1-2
d_gene: .
v_gene: TRBV2
CDR3aa: CASIRSGASNYGYTF
CDR3nt: TGTGCCAGCATTAGGTCCGGTGCTTCTAACTATGGCTACACCTTC

abundance: once
j_gene: TRBJ1-2
d_gene: .
v_gene: TRBV28
CDR3aa: CASSAPGARRNGYTF
CDR3nt: TGTGCCAGCAGTGCGCCGGGGGCGAGGAGAAATGGCTACACCTTC

abundance: .
j_gene: TRBJ2-1
d_gene: .
v_gene: TRBV6-1
CDR3aa: CASSERVAYNEQFF
CDR3nt: TGTGCCAGCAGTGAAAGGGTCGCCTACAATGAGCAGTTCTTC

abundance: .
j_gene: TRBJ2-7
d_gene: TRBD2
v_gene: TRBV7-2
CDR3aa: CASSPGSLAGNRQYF
CDR3nt: TGTGCCAGCAGCCCCGGCTCCCTAGCGGGTAATCGGCAGTACTTC

abundance: .
j_gene: TRBJ2-1
d_gene: TRBD2
v_gene: TRBV6-5
CDR3aa: CASSYASGYNEQFF
CDR3nt: TGTGCCAGCAGTTACGCTAGCGGGTACAATGAGCAGTTCTTC

abundance: few
j_gene: TRBJ2-1
d_gene: .
v_gene: TRBV28
CDR3aa: CASFTAWGNEQFF
CDR3nt: TGTGCCAGCTTTACAGCTTGGGGCAATGAGCAGTTCTTC

abundance: .
j_gene: TRBJ2-5
d_gene: .
v_gene: TRBV14
CDR3aa: CASSQEIVLYGETQYF
CDR3nt: TGTGCCAGCAGCCAAGAAATAGTCCTTTACGGCGAGACCCAGTACTTC

abundance: once
j_gene: TRBJ2-7
d_gene: TRBD2
v_gene: TRBV7-9
CDR3aa: CASSPTGGSWSEQYF
CDR3nt: TGTGCCAGCAGCCCCACGGGGGGGTCTTGGAGCGAGCAGTACTTC

abundance: .
j_gene: TRBJ1-2
d_gene: .
v_gene: TRBV5-1
CDR3aa: CASRRDNNDYGYTF
CDR3nt: TGCGCCAGCAGGAGGGACAACAACGACTATGGCTACACCTTC

abundance: .
j_gene: TRBJ1-2
d_gene: .
v_gene: TRBV6-1
CDR3aa: CASSEPLAVAGYTF
CDR3nt: TGTGCCAGCAGTGAACCTCTGGCCGTCGCCGGCTACACCTTC

abundance: .
j_gene: TRBJ2-7
d_gene: .
v_gene: TRBV3-1/TRBV3-2
CDR3aa: CASSQLFGAVYEQYF
CDR3nt: TGTGCCAGCAGCCAACTTTTTGGGGCGGTCTACGAGCAGTACTTC

abundance: .
j_gene: TRBJ2-2
d_gene: TRBD1
v_gene: TRBV2
CDR3aa: CAFRAGTGGSGELFF
CDR3nt: TGTGCCTTCCGGGCGGGGACAGGGGGCTCCGGGGAGCTGTTTTTT

abundance: .
j_gene: TRBJ1-1
d_gene: .
v_gene: TRBV28
CDR3aa: CASSLSTPGGTEAFF
CDR3nt: TGTGCCAGCAGTTTATCGACTCCGGGGGGGACTGAAGCTTTCTTT

abundance: .
j_gene: TRBJ1-5
d_gene: .
v_gene: TRBV29-1
CDR3aa: CSVGDQNQPQHF
CDR3nt: TGCAGCGTTGGGGATCAAAATCAGCCCCAGCATTTT

abundance: .
j_gene: TRBJ1-1
d_gene: .
v_gene: TRBV7-8
CDR3aa: CASSSGGDTEAFF
CDR3nt: TGTGCCAGCAGCTCCGGGGGGGACACTGAAGCTTTCTTT

abundance: .
j_gene: TRBJ2-3
d_gene: .
v_gene: TRBV19
CDR3aa: CASSPPGVTTDTQYF
CDR3nt: TGTGCCAGTAGTCCGCCGGGGGTGACCACAGATACGCAGTATTTT

abundance: .
j_gene: TRBJ2-4
d_gene: .
v_gene: TRBV9
CDR3aa: CASSVGGASKNIQYF
CDR3nt: TGTGCCAGCAGCGTAGGGGGGGCGTCCAAAAACATTCAGTACTTC

abundance: .
j_gene: TRBJ2-7
d_gene: TRBD1
v_gene: TRBV6-2/TRBV6-3
CDR3aa: CASSKRTGWEQYF
CDR3nt: TGTGCCAGCAGTAAACGGACAGGGTGGGAGCAGTACTTC

abundance: .
j_gene: TRBJ1-1
d_gene: .
v_gene: TRBV28
CDR3aa: CASSLISPNTEAFF
CDR3nt: TGTGCCAGCAGTTTAATATCGCCGAACACTGAAGCTTTCTTT

abundance: .
j_gene: TRBJ1-2
d_gene: TRBD1
v_gene: TRBV5-6
CDR3aa: CASSRDRENYGYTF
CDR3nt: TGTGCCAGCAGCCGGGACAGAGAGAACTATGGCTACACCTTC

abundance: .
j_gene: TRBJ1-6
d_gene: .
v_gene: TRBV11-2
CDR3aa: CASSFARGNSPLHF
CDR3nt: TGTGCCAGCAGCTTCGCCCGGGGAAATTCACCCCTCCACTTT

abundance: .
j_gene: TRBJ2-1
d_gene: .
v_gene: TRBV6-4
CDR3aa: CASSDDAGDEQFF
CDR3nt: TGTGCCAGCAGTGACGATGCAGGGGATGAGCAGTTCTTC

abundance: .
j_gene: TRBJ1-1
d_gene: .
v_gene: TRBV27
CDR3aa: CASSLTGMSEAFF
CDR3nt: TGTGCCAGCAGTTTAACGGGTATGAGTGAAGCTTTCTTT

abundance: .
j_gene: TRBJ1-2
d_gene: TRBD1
v_gene: TRBV28
CDR3aa: CASSLGGGQGDYGYTF
CDR3nt: TGTGCCAGCAGCTTAGGGGGGGGACAGGGTGACTATGGCTACACCTTC

abundance: .
j_gene: TRBJ1-1
d_gene: TRBD1
v_gene: TRBV7-3
CDR3aa: CASSSSGGVNTEAFF
CDR3nt: TGTGCCAGCAGCTCCTCAGGGGGCGTAAACACTGAAGCTTTCTTT

abundance: .
j_gene: TRBJ1-4
d_gene: .
v_gene: TRBV16
CDR3aa: CASSQSGGELFF
CDR3nt: TGTGCCAGCAGCCAATCGGGCGGGGAACTGTTTTTT

abundance: .
j_gene: TRBJ2-2
d_gene: TRBD2
v_gene: TRBV5-1
CDR3aa: CASSSTSPGELFF
CDR3nt: TGCGCCAGCAGCTCGACTAGCCCCGGGGAGCTGTTTTTT

abundance: .
j_gene: TRBJ1-6
d_gene: TRBD1
v_gene: TRBV7-2
CDR3aa: CASSHGTDHSPLHF
CDR3nt: TGTGCCAGCAGCCACGGGACAGATCATTCACCCCTCCACTTT

abundance: few
j_gene: TRBJ1-5
d_gene: TRBD1
v_gene: TRBV6-2/TRBV6-3
CDR3aa: CASSYAGQGYQPQHF
CDR3nt: TGTGCCAGCAGTTACGCCGGACAGGGTTATCAGCCCCAGCATTTT

abundance: once
j_gene: TRBJ2-3
d_gene: TRBD2
v_gene: TRBV7-8
CDR3aa: CASSPLAGGSTDTQYF
CDR3nt: TGTGCCAGCAGCCCCTTAGCGGGAGGAAGCACAGATACGCAGTATTTT